This T cell receptor beta chain was documented in a study of T cell changes during pregnancy in multiple sclerosis. The CDR3 spans 16 residues. Trimming removed 3 bases from V and 2 bases from J; junction bases left unmatched: 6. Per germline, CDR1 SEHNR and CDR2 FQNEAQ (reference sequence). This table comes from immunoSEQ multiplex PCR, and its TCRdb copy is limited to in-frame clones, with some not included. The repertoire has about 60,000 clones, more than 85% of them found once; the top ten carry over 0.8%. The J gene is TRBJ2-1, the V gene TRBV7-9, with TRBD2 matching 8 bases. Material: peripheral blood, obtained in the first trimester of pregnancy. The source is a female donor with multiple sclerosis, enrolled in a pregnancy study. In DNA, the CDR3 is TGTGCCAGCAGCTTCTCCGGGAGGGCAGCCTACAATGAGCAGTTCTTC. Protein product: CASSFSGRAAYNEQFF.